This TCR beta chain is from a study of blood T cell repertoires in COVID-19. Study-level background: Sources were T cells, B-cell-depleted T cells, or PBMCs; the material itself was cDNA or gDNA.

This table comes from immunoSEQ multiplex PCR, and its TCRdb copy is limited to in-frame clones, with some not included. Of roughly 300,000 clones listed, approximately 91% are singletons. Cohort allocation depended upon clinical history that participants reported. The germline gives CDR1 MNHNS, CDR2 SASEGT. With V trimmed by 3 bases and J by 1 base, 3 bases remained unmatched. CDR3 length: 15 amino acids. This chain uses TRBV6-1 with TRBJ1-1; 9 bases align to TRBD1. Sequenced: PBMCs or T cells enriched from blood (not recorded which). This receptor was identified in a woman in her thirties or forties with acute COVID-19. CDR3 sequence reads: CASSETQGANTEAFF. CDR3 coding DNA: TGTGCCAGCAGTGAGACACAGGGGGCGAACACTGAAGCTTTCTTT.